The source of this T cell receptor beta chain is a study of shared clonotypes between healthy human individuals. Germline CDR1 SEHNR, CDR2 FQNEAQ (reference sequence). The CDR3 has 15 residues. The trim removed 4 bases at V and 9 bases at J, leaving 6 bases unmatched. The data were produced by immunoSEQ multiplex PCR, yet TCRdb's version contains in-frame clones alone and is incomplete. The table records about 2 million clones, about 95% of them present only once. Naive CD8 isolation took CD45RO-negative cells positively selected for CCR7 and excluded terminally differentiated effector memory CD45RA+ cells.

The rearrangement joins TRBV7-9 to TRBJ1-6; 10 nucleotides align to TRBD1. This sequence originates from a man younger than 30 in good health. Sequencing was done on a sample of naive CD8+ T cells sorted from blood. CDR3: CASSSLDRGTSPLHF. Written as DNA, the CDR3 is TGTGCCAGCAGCTCCTTGGACAGGGGGACTTCACCCCTCCACTTT.